The 28 T cell receptor beta chains listed next were all sequenced from one sample in a study of early T cells in non-severe SARS-CoV-2 infection. TCRdb reprocessed the 5' RACE reads via MiXCR and lists one record per CDR3 protein. The sample has approximately 100,000 distinct CDR3 sequences, 16% seen once; the top ten hold 0.95% to 1.5%. The source material was whole blood. These receptors were taken from an adult who was a healthcare worker with PCR-confirmed SARS-CoV-2 infection or an uninfected control (not recorded which).

The chain combines TRBV20-1 with TRBJ2-5, with D perhaps matching TRBD1 (5 bases). The germline V gene encodes CDR1 DFQATT and CDR2 SNEGSKA (reference sequence). There are 15 residues in the CDR3. Trimming left V 7 bases short and J 1 base short, with 19 bases between. This CDR3 reads CSVRLGVETQETQYF. In nucleotides, the CDR3 is TGCAGTGTTCGATTAGGGGTGGAGACCCAAGAGACCCAGTACTTC.

This clonotype showed up many times. CDR3 loop: CASSLVGRESTDTQYF. For the CDR3, the DNA is TGTGCCAGCAGCTTAGTTGGCAGAGAGAGCACAGATACGCAGTATTTT. This chain connects TRBV7-2 to TRBJ2-3; D call uncertain. This CDR3 region has 16 residues. Germline-derived CDR1 and CDR2 are SGHTA and FQGNSA. Trimming took 1 base from V and 0 from J, leaving 11 bases between them.

This chain joins TRBV7-8 and TRBJ2-3; 7 bases line up with TRBD2. This CDR3 region has 17 residues. V shed 5 bases and J 0 bases; nucleotides not matched to a gene: 11. CDR1 is SGHVS, CDR2 FQNEAQ, per germline. The CDR3 region is CASSPRRDGGSTDTQYF. In DNA form, the CDR3 reads TGTGCCAGCAGCCCTAGGCGGGACGGGGGGAGCACAGATACGCAGTATTTT. Using reference TRBV7-8 and TRBJ2-3 for the parts outside the CDR3, the full variable domain is GAGVSQSPRYKVAKRGQDVALRCDPISGHVSLFWYQQALGQGPEFLTYFQNEAQLDKSGLPSDRFFAERPEGSVSTLKIQRTQQEDSAVYLCASSPRRDGGSTDTQYFGPGTRLTVL.

This chain connects TRBV12-3 or TRBV12-4 to TRBJ2-1, with D perhaps matching TRBD1 or TRBD2 (7 bases each). The CDR3 totals 15 residues. Trimming removed 4 bases at V and 8 bases at J, with 18 bases between. CDR3 DNA: TGTGCCAGCAGTTGGGTCCGACAGGGAGGGGATGAGCAGTTCTTC. Its protein product is CASSWVRQGGDEQFF.

This clonotype appeared many times. The V and J genes are TRBV7-9 and TRBJ2-7; maybe TRBD2 (6 bases). Trimming shortened V by 4 bases and J by 4 bases, and 11 bases separated the two germline ends. The CDR3 totals 13 residues. CDR1 and CDR2 from the germline V gene are SEHNR and FQNEAQ (reference sequence). Here the CDR3 DNA reads TGTGCCAGCAGCTCTGGGGACTGGTACGAGCAGTACTTC. This gives the protein CASSSGDWYEQYF.

The chain carries TRBV5-1 and TRBJ2-2; D ambiguous. There are 16 residues in the CDR3. Trimming left V 2 bases short and J 2 bases short, with 13 bases between. Germline CDR1 and CDR2: SGHRS and YFSETQ. The CDR3 region is CASSLLVADNTGELFF. The CDR3 bases are TGCGCCAGCAGCTTACTGGTGGCAGACAACACCGGGGAGCTGTTTTTT.

There are a few counts of this clonotype. The chain joins TRBV2 to TRBJ1-4; unclear D gene. Germline loops: CDR1 SNHLY, CDR2 FYNNEI. V lost 0 bases, J lost 5 bases, and 16 bases lay in between. The CDR3 has 17 amino acids. The CDR3 loop reads CASSEALRNTANEKLFF. Written as DNA, the CDR3 is TGTGCCAGCAGTGAAGCGCTTCGGAACACCGCGAATGAAAAACTGTTTTTT. The whole variable domain, filled in from reference TRBV2 and TRBJ1-4, reads EPEVTQTPSHQVTQMGQEVILRCVPISNHLYFYWYRQILGQKVEFLVSFYNNEISEKSEIFDDQFSVERPDGSNFTLKIRSTKLEDSAMYFCASSEALRNTANEKLFFGSGTQLSVL.

V is TRBV28 and J is TRBJ2-1; D is uncertain. The germline gives CDR1 MDHEN, CDR2 SYDVKM. The CDR3 runs to 14 residues. Between the trimmed V and J ends, which lost 6 bases and 0 bases, there was a span of 9 bases. DNA for the CDR3: TGTGCCAGCAGGGACGCCCACTCCTACAATGAGCAGTTCTTC. It translates to CASRDAHSYNEQFF.

This clonotype was seen more than once but under ten times. The V and J genes are TRBV12-3 or TRBV12-4 and TRBJ1-1, with D possibly matching TRBD1 (5 bases). Deletions cut 7 bases from V and 6 bases from J, with 9 bases between. This CDR3 has 11 residues. The CDR3 spells CASTRAAEAFF. CDR3 coding DNA: TGTGCCAGCACCAGGGCGGCTGAAGCTTTCTTT.

This rearrangement joins TRBV13 to TRBJ2-1; no reliable D call. The germline V gene has CDR1 PRHDT and CDR2 FYEKMQ (reference sequence). Between the trimmed V and J ends, which lost 4 bases and 8 bases, there was a span of 15 bases. This CDR3 contains 14 residues. The CDR3 coding sequence is TGTGCCAGCAGCTCCATGGGCCCCCGGGATGAGCAGTTCTTC. Translated, it gives CASSSMGPRDEQFF.

This clonotype was picked up many times. This chain joins TRBV20-1 and TRBJ2-2, with D possibly being TRBD2 (6 bases). The V gene lost 6 bases and the J gene lost 4 bases, with 12 bases spanning the gap. Germline V gene sequence: CDR1 DFQATT, CDR2 SNEGSKA (reference sequence). There are 13 residues in the CDR3. The CDR3 spells CSASSGVTGELFF. CDR3 sequence (DNA): TGCAGTGCGTCGTCGGGGGTCACCGGGGAGCTGTTTTTT.

This clonotype was seen many times. This rearrangement joins TRBV18 to TRBJ1-5; 7 positions agree with TRBD1. After removal of 2 bases from V and 7 bases from J, the junction contained 11 bases not matched to a gene. The CDR3 totals 16 residues. Germline CDR1 reads KGHSH; CDR2 reads LQKENI. CDR3 nucleotide sequence: TGTGCCAGCTCACCAGGACCGGGACAGCTAGCCCAGCCCCAGCATTTT. Residues: CASSPGPGQLAQPQHF.

This clonotype was recorded many times. The chain combines TRBV2 with TRBJ2-1; maybe TRBD2 (5 bases). The length of the CDR3 is 9 residues. The V and J ends lost 8 bases and 12 bases respectively, with 8 bases between them. From germline, CDR1 is SNHLY and CDR2 FYNNEI. The CDR3 loop reads CASGRGQFF. The CDR3 coding sequence is TGTGCCAGCGGCCGGGGGCAGTTCTTC.

Comments on this clonotype: A read error is possible here, since a much larger clone lies one base away. The CDR3 loop is CASSLDYEQYF. As DNA, the CDR3 is TGTGCCAGCAGCTTAGACTACGAGCAGTACTTC. The chain carries TRBV7-2 and TRBJ2-7; D ambiguous. The CDR3 spans 11 residues. Germline CDR1 SGHTA, CDR2 FQGNSA. V was pared by 1 base and J by 3 bases, with 1 base between.

This clonotype was observed a handful of times. The chain links TRBV5-1 to TRBJ2-7, with D perhaps being TRBD1 or TRBD2 (5 bases each). The germline V gene encodes CDR1 SGHRS and CDR2 YFSETQ. Trimming stripped 5 bases from V and 3 bases from J, with 12 bases between. The CDR3 spans 13 residues. CDR3 in DNA: TGCGCCAGCAGTCGGGACGGGCTCTACGAGCAGTACTTC. As protein: CASSRDGLYEQYF.

In its sample, this clonotype was seen a few times. This chain joins TRBV12-3 or TRBV12-4 and TRBJ2-1; 10 bases map to TRBD2. This CDR3 has 17 amino acids. V shed 1 base and J 6 bases; nucleotides not matched to a gene: 9. The CDR3 region is CASSLGTSGITRNEQFF. CDR3 bases: TGTGCCAGCAGTTTAGGAACTAGCGGGATTACCCGCAATGAGCAGTTCTTC.

This clonotype has a handful of counts. The chain joins TRBV28 to TRBJ1-4, with a weak D call TRBD1 (6 bases). The V and J ends lost 8 bases and 7 bases respectively, with 17 bases between them. Germline CDR1 is MDHEN and CDR2 is SYDVKM. The CDR3 is made up of 14 amino acids. Here the CDR3 reads CASGGQRWVEKLFF. DNA for the CDR3: TGTGCCAGCGGCGGACAGCGCTGGGTTGAAAAACTGTTTTTT.

This clonotype was observed a handful of times. The J gene is TRBJ2-3, the V gene TRBV7-9; 7 nucleotides match TRBD2. Germline lookup yields CDR1 SEHNR and CDR2 FQNEAQ (reference sequence). With V trimmed by 2 bases and J by 3 bases, 5 bases remained unmatched. This CDR3 is built from 15 residues. The CDR3 reads CASSLYASGTDTQYF. The CDR3 DNA sequence: TGTGCCAGCAGCTTATACGCTAGCGGAACAGATACGCAGTATTTT.

This clonotype was detected a few times. The chain combines TRBV20-1 with TRBJ2-3; D tentatively reads TRBD1 or TRBD2 (5 bases each). CDR1 and CDR2 (germline): DFQATT, SNEGSKA (reference sequence). V was pared by 4 bases and J by 1 base, with 33 bases between. The CDR3 loop spans 21 amino acids. The CDR3 reads CSAIPPPNQRVRGWRTDTQYF. CDR3 coding DNA: TGCAGTGCTATCCCCCCACCCAATCAAAGGGTTCGGGGCTGGCGCACAGATACGCAGTATTTT.

The chain combines TRBV7-9 with TRBJ2-7, with D perhaps matching TRBD1 (7 bases). The germline V gene encodes CDR1 SEHNR and CDR2 FQNEAQ (reference sequence). The CDR3 has 14 residues. Trimming pared 5 bases from V and 6 bases from J, leaving 17 bases between. The CDR3 is CASSGGGAVFEQYF. In DNA, the CDR3 is TGTGCCAGCAGCGGAGGGGGCGCAGTTTTCGAGCAGTACTTC.

The rearrangement links TRBV30 to TRBJ1-3; D gene ambiguous. V lost 2 bases and J lost 0, with 11 bases in between. The CDR3 is 15 amino acids. Germline assignment: CDR1 GTSNPN and CDR2 SVGIG (reference sequence). This CDR3 is CAWSTGINSGNTIYF. DNA for the CDR3: TGTGCCTGGAGTACCGGTATCAACTCTGGAAACACCATATATTTT. Looking up the rest from reference TRBV30 and TRBJ1-3 gives the full variable domain: SQTIHQWPATLVQPVGSPLSLECTVEGTSNPNLYWYRQAAGRGLQLLFYSVGIGQISSEVPQNLSASRPQDRQFILSSKKLLLSDSGFYLCAWSTGINSGNTIYFGEGSWLTVV.

This clonotype showed up just a few times. The V and J genes are TRBV7-2 and TRBJ2-1, with TRBD2 matching over 8 bases. The CDR3 loop spans 16 amino acids. Germline V gene sequence: CDR1 SGHTA, CDR2 FQGNSA. The ends lost 5 bases at V and 4 bases at J; junction bases unmatched: 10. The CDR3 loop reads CASSTHGAGEYNEQFF. The CDR3 nucleotides read TGTGCCAGCAGCACCCACGGAGCGGGAGAATACAATGAGCAGTTCTTC.

The CDR3 here is CSVVWGSTDTQYF. The CDR3 region has the DNA TGCAGCGTTGTGTGGGGGAGCACAGATACGCAGTATTTT. This rearrangement joins TRBV29-1 to TRBJ2-3; D might be TRBD1 or TRBD2, each matching 5 bases. Germline lookup yields CDR1 SQVTM and CDR2 ANQGSEA. The CDR3 runs to 13 residues. V shed 4 bases and J shed 0 bases, with 8 bases lying between them.

This clonotype was picked up a small number of times. The rearrangement uses TRBV5-8 and TRBJ1-2, with TRBD1 identical over 9 bases. J gave up 2 bases and V 2 bases, and 7 bases lay outside the gene matches. CDR3 length equals 16 residues. Per germline, CDR1 SGHTS and CDR2 YDEGEE. For the CDR3, the DNA is TGTGCCAGCAGCTTAGCCGGGACAGGGCGAAACTATGGCTACACCTTC. Protein sequence: CASSLAGTGRNYGYTF.

This clonotype was observed a few times. This chain joins TRBV20-1 and TRBJ2-3, with TRBD2 matching 8 bases. This CDR3 has 14 residues. Per germline, CDR1 DFQATT and CDR2 SNEGSKA (reference sequence). J was trimmed by 1 base and V by 4 bases; bases with no gene match: 4. CDR3 bases: TGCAGTGCTAAGGCGGGAGGAGGCACAGATACGCAGTATTTT. Its protein is CSAKAGGGTDTQYF.

The table lists this clonotype with many counts. The CDR3 spells CAISESKGSGRFGNQPQHF. In DNA, the CDR3 is TGTGCCATCAGTGAGTCGAAGGGATCGGGACGATTTGGGAATCAGCCCCAGCATTTT. The chain employs TRBV10-3 and TRBJ1-5; possible D gene TRBD1, 5 bases. CDR1 is ENHRY and CDR2 is SYGVKD in the germline V gene. V was cut by 0 bases and J by 4 bases, with 22 bases left in between. The CDR3 runs to 19 residues.

CDR3 sequence: CASTVSAGPNYGYTF. The CDR3 nucleotides read TGTGCCAGTACCGTTTCGGCGGGACCGAACTATGGCTACACCTTC. The gene calls are TRBV19 and TRBJ1-2, with D perhaps TRBD1 (5 bases). V lost 7 bases to trimming and J lost 2 bases, with 17 bases between them. The CDR3 has 15 residues. Germline CDR1 is LNHDA and CDR2 is SQIVND (reference sequence).

CDR3 coding DNA: TGTGCCAGCCGAGGAGGGGGAGAGACCCAGTACTTC. Translation gives CASRGGGETQYF. V usage is TRBV12-3 or TRBV12-4 and J usage is TRBJ2-5; D possibly uses TRBD1 or TRBD2 (6 bases each). CDR3 length: 12 amino acids. V was cut by 8 bases and J by 4 bases, with 11 bases left in between.